The present TCR beta chain was sequenced within a study of cytomegalovirus exposure and HLA in healthy donors. Worth noting for this clone: Antigen specificity is unknown.

V was pared by 6 bases and J by 0 bases, with 8 bases of the junction left unmatched. CDR3 size: 15 residues. Germline CDR1 and CDR2: SGHRS and YFSETQ. Notes on the study in general: Presence/absence analysis assumed near-uniform sequencing depth across donors. Several of the most significant clusters appeared, in a later analysis, to be linked to common viral pathogens. The study labeled 180 or so TCR beta chains cytomegalovirus-associated.

The PCR had 60 Vbeta and 13 Jbeta primers. Per the original data handling: Later, some 79 million unique TCR beta chains were counted in an analysis, and 10 million to 12 million of them were shared. Method: immunoSEQ multiplex PCR; TCRdb's copy keeps in-frame clones and lacks some. For V, J and clone size, that table is used; D and trimming come from the DNA. The table has 250,000 to 300,000 clones, roughly four fifths seen once. The chain recombines TRBV5-1 with TRBJ2-7; 8 nucleotides match TRBD2. The sample consisted of PBMCs. The TCR sequence derives from a woman in her thirties or forties in good health and CMV-seropositive. The CDR3 sequence: CASKAASGPSYEQYF. The CDR3 bases are TGCGCCAGCAAGGCGGCTAGCGGGCCCTCCTACGAGCAGTACTTC.